The 12 T cell receptor beta chains below come from one sample, sequenced in a study of CXCR4 blockade with PD-1 therapy in pancreatic cancer. TCRdb keeps only in-frame clones here, not all; method: immunoSEQ multiplex PCR. The profile shows 650 to 800 clones, more than 35% of them singletons. The sample consisted of tumor tissue. All receptors come from a human donor with pancreatic ductal adenocarcinoma.

V usage is TRBV19 and J usage is TRBJ1-2; no reliable D call. This CDR3 has 13 amino acids. V lost 4 bases and J 5 bases, leaving 11 bases between the germline ends. CDR1 is LNHDA, CDR2 SQIVND, per germline (reference sequence). The CDR3 reads CASSTHTEYGYTF. For the CDR3, the DNA is TGTGCCAGTAGTACCCATACGGAGTATGGCTACACCTTC.

This clone was picked up one time. The chain couples TRBV14 to TRBJ2-1, with D unclear. Germline V gives CDR1 SGHDN, CDR2 FVKESK. This CDR3 contains 13 residues. Trimming removed 1 base from V and 4 bases from J, with 5 bases in between. The CDR3 loop is CASSQGVYNEQFF. The CDR3 DNA sequence: TGTGCCAGCAGCCAAGGAGTTTACAATGAGCAGTTCTTC.

Only a few counts were recorded for this clone. The chain employs TRBV6-8 and TRBJ1-4; 7 nucleotides match TRBD1. V was pared by 2 bases and J by 4 bases, with 1 base of the junction left unmatched. CDR1 is MNHGY, CDR2 SAAAGT, per germline. This CDR3 spans 14 amino acids. This chain's CDR3 is CASSYTGVNEKLFF. CDR3 in DNA: TGTGCCAGCAGTTACACAGGGGTTAATGAAAAACTGTTTTTT.

V is TRBV11-3 and J is TRBJ2-2; D call uncertain. Trimming pared 3 bases from V and 0 bases from J, leaving 8 bases between. This CDR3 is 15 amino acids long. CDR1 and CDR2 from the germline V gene are SGHNT and YENEEA. The CDR3 DNA is TGTGCCAGCAGCTTGGAAGGTTCGAACACCGGGGAGCTGTTTTTT. It translates to CASSLEGSNTGELFF.

On this clone itself: Germline is not matched at one junction end, which may reflect a read error. The rearrangement joins TRBV19 to TRBJ2-1, with D tentatively TRBD2 (6 bases). This CDR3 region has 17 residues. Germline CDR1 reads LNHDA; CDR2 reads SQIVND (reference sequence). CDR3 amino acids: CASNIQSSAGPTNEQFF. The CDR3 region has the DNA TGTGCCAGTAATATACAGTCTAGCGCGGGGCCAACGAATGAGCAGTTCTTC. Drawing the rest from reference TRBV19 and TRBJ2-1, the complete variable domain is DGGITQSPKYLFRKEGQNVTLSCEQNLNHDAMYWYRQDPGQGLRLIYYSQIVNDFQKGDIAEGYSVSREKKESFPLTVTSAQKNPTAFYLCASNIQSSAGPTNEQFFGPGTRLTVL.

The chain couples TRBV18 to TRBJ2-1; 8 positions agree with TRBD2. The ends lost 0 bases at V and 9 bases at J; junction bases unmatched: 10. This CDR3 contains 16 residues. The V gene's germline CDR1 is KGHSH and CDR2 LQKENI. In DNA, the CDR3 is TGTGCCAGCTCACCACCCTCGGGGGGGCGTTATGCTGAGCAGTTCTTC. Translated: CASSPPSGGRYAEQFF.

The sample holds a few counts of this clone. The chain has TRBV6-8 and TRBJ1-3; 9 nucleotides line up with TRBD1. Germline CDR1 is MNHGY and CDR2 is SAAAGT. This CDR3 is 17 amino acids long. V dropped 10 bases and J dropped 1; count of bases not matched to a gene: 14. The CDR3 loop reads CAIRALTGGSSGNTIYF. The CDR3 DNA follows: TGTGCCATCAGGGCTCTGACAGGGGGGTCGTCTGGAAACACCATATATTTT.

V usage is TRBV27 and J usage is TRBJ2-2; 7 nucleotides agree with TRBD1. J lost 2 bases, V lost 3 bases, and 6 bases had no gene match. The CDR3 covers 16 residues. Per germline, CDR1 MNHEY and CDR2 SMNVEV (reference sequence). CDR3 sequence: CASSFMGTANTGELFF. DNA for the CDR3: TGTGCCAGCAGTTTTATGGGGACAGCCAACACCGGGGAGCTGTTTTTT.

The rearrangement uses TRBV19 and TRBJ1-1; D is uncertain. Looked up from germline, CDR1 is LNHDA and CDR2 is SQIVND (reference sequence). The CDR3 is made up of 15 amino acids. Trimming shortened V by 0 bases and J by 4 bases, and 12 bases separated the two germline ends. The CDR3 DNA reads as TGTGCCAGTAGTATAGAGGACGGCTACGGCACTGAAGCTTTCTTT. This encodes CASSIEDGYGTEAFF.

The chain combines TRBV15 with TRBJ1-3; no clear D gene. This CDR3 contains 16 residues. Germline CDR1 LNHNV, CDR2 YYDKDF (reference sequence). Trimming cost V 0 bases and J 0 bases, with 9 bases left between them. CDR3 sequence: CATSRDLINSGNTIYF. CDR3 bases: TGTGCCACCAGCAGAGATCTGATTAACTCTGGAAACACCATATATTTT.

In its sample, this clone was seen a few times. This chain links TRBV11-3 with TRBJ2-7; TRBD2 matches 15 bases. This CDR3 has 20 amino acids. J was trimmed by 5 bases and V by 2 bases; bases with no gene match: 16. The germline gives CDR1 SGHNT, CDR2 YENEEA. This CDR3 is CASSLQHRTSGRALSNEQYF. CDR3 nucleotides: TGTGCCAGCAGCTTACAACATAGGACTAGCGGGAGGGCCTTGTCAAACGAGCAGTACTTC.

A few counts support this clone. The chain has TRBV28 and TRBJ1-5, with 10 bases that match TRBD1. J lost 4 bases, V lost 8 bases, and 2 bases had no gene match. CDR1 MDHEN and CDR2 SYDVKM come from the germline V gene. CDR3 size: 13 residues. This CDR3 reads CASEDRGNQPQHF. The CDR3 DNA is TGTGCCAGCGAGGACAGGGGGAATCAGCCCCAGCATTTT.